This T cell receptor beta chain was sequenced for a study of regulatory T cells in long-lasting Graves disease. Libraries of TCR beta came from iRepertoire HTBI primers plus Arm-PCR of CDR3 regions. MiXCR was run by TCRdb on the multiplex PCR reads, yielding one entry per CDR3 protein. The profile shows some 250,000 distinct CDR3 sequences, 15% to 20% of them singletons. CDR3 size: 16 residues. CDR1 is GTSNPN, CDR2 SVGIG, per germline (reference sequence). The V and J ends lost 5 bases and 4 bases respectively, with 23 bases between them. Specified time point: newly diagnosed GD, antithyroid drugs for less than 3 months. From PBMCs, RNA was extracted and then used to make the TCR library. The same sample was also used in a study of T cells in Graves' hyperthyroidism and ophthalmopathy. That paper adds: Patients aged 18 to 65 had newly diagnosed hyperthyroidism lasting under 2 months. Primed by the HTBI set, a first-round RT-PCR was run on the TCR CDR3.

J is TRBJ1-1 and V is TRBV30, with D tentatively TRBD1 (5 bases). The sequence came from a young woman with Graves disease. This specimen was peripheral blood mononuclear cells (PBMCs), taken at new diagnosis, from a patient treated with antithyroid drugs. CDR3 bases: TGTGCCTGGGGATCGGGACGCCTTCCGCGGGGCACTGAAGCTTTCTTT. Its protein is CAWGSGRLPRGTEAFF.